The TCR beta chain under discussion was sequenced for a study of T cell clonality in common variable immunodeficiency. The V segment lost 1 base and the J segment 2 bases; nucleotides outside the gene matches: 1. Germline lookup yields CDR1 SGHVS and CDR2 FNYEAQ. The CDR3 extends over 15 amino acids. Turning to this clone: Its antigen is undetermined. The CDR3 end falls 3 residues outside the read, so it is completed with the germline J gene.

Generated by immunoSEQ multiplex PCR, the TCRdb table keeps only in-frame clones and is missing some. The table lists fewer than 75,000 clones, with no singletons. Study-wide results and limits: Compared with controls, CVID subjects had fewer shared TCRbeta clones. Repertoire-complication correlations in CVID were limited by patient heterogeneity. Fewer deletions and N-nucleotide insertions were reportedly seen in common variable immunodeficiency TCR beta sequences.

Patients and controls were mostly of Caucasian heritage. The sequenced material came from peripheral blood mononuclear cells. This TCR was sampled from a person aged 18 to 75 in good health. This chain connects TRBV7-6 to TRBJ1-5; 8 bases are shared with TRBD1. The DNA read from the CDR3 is TGTGCCAGCAGCTTAGGGGGACAGGGCAATCAGCCC. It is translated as CASSLGGQGNQP. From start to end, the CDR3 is CASSLGGQGNQPQHF.